Listed below are T cell receptor beta chains from one sample, sequenced in a study of T cells in Graves' hyperthyroidism and ophthalmopathy. TCRdb itself ran the multiplex PCR reads through MiXCR, one entry per CDR3 protein. The sample gives hundreds of thousands of distinct CDR3 sequences, 45% of which show up once; more than 7% is in the top ten. The sample comprised peripheral blood or thyroid tissue (not recorded which). Receptor source: an adult man with Graves' disease, either hyperthyroidism or ophthalmopathy (not recorded which). The CDR3 runs from the conserved cysteine through the conserved F or W. D genes are given only for firm matches. Expanded clones are given a class, and other clones once, few, many or no size at all.

d_call cdr3_length clone_size j_call v_call cdr3_nt cdr3_aa
. 15 . TRBJ1-1 TRBV7-8 TGTGCCAGCAGCGCCCCGGCGGGACAAGATTCCGGAGCTTTCTTT CASSAPAGQDSGAFF
TRBD1 18 . TRBJ1-6 TRBV20-1 TGCAGTGCTAGAGAAAGGGACAGAGGGGGTCTCGGAAATTCACCCCTCCACTTT CSARERDRGGLGNSPLHF
TRBD1 14 . TRBJ1-1 TRBV2 TGTGCCAGCAGTGGGGGACAGGGGACCACTGAAGCTTTCTTT CASSGGQGTTEAFF
. 13 many TRBJ1-2 TRBV7-9 TGTGCCAGCAGCTTAAACCTCAACTATGGCTACACCTTC CASSLNLNYGYTF
. 12 many TRBJ2-7 TRBV29-1 TGCAGCGGAGGTGGAAACTCCTACGAGCAGTACTTC CSGGGNSYEQYF
TRBD1 13 many TRBJ1-2 TRBV2 TGTGCCAGCAACCCGACAGGGAACTATGGCTACACCTTC CASNPTGNYGYTF
. 10 few TRBJ2-3 TRBV29-1 TGCAGCGTGGGGACAGATACGCAGTATTTT CSVGTDTQYF
. 14 many TRBJ1-6 TRBV6-1 TGTGCCAGCAGTACTCGGACGGAGAATTCACCCCTCCACTTT CASSTRTENSPLHF
. 13 . TRBJ1-6 TRBV29-1 TGCAGCAGTGTTGGGGGGGAGAATTCACCCCTCCACTTT CSSVGGENSPLHF
. 13 . TRBJ2-5 TRBV5-1 TGCGCCAGCAGCTTGACCCCCCCAGAGACCCAGTACTTC CASSLTPPETQYF
. 16 . TRBJ1-3 TRBV9 TGTGCCAGCAGCGTATACGGAAGGGACCCTGGAAACACCATATATTTT CASSVYGRDPGNTIYF
. 14 . TRBJ2-7 TRBV9 TGTGCCAGCAGCGAAGACGGGAGCTCCTACGAGCAGTACTTC CASSEDGSSYEQYF
TRBD2 16 few TRBJ2-7 TRBV7-2 TGTGCCAGCAGCTTAGAAGGGACTAGCAGTTCCTACGAGCAGTACTTC CASSLEGTSSSYEQYF
. 16 . TRBJ1-1 TRBV7-2 TGTGCCAGCAGTTACTCCGGGCAGGGGAGGCGGACTGAAGCTTTCTTT CASSYSGQGRRTEAFF
TRBD1 14 . TRBJ1-3 TRBV29-1 TGCAGCGTTTCCGGGACAGGGGCTGGAAACACCATATATTTT CSVSGTGAGNTIYF
. 14 . TRBJ2-5 TRBV19 TGTGCCAGTAGTATAGGATTCCCGGGGGAGACCCAGTACTTC CASSIGFPGETQYF
TRBD1 14 . TRBJ1-5 TRBV7-3 TGTGCCAGCAGCTCGCAGGGGGAGAATCAGCCCCAGCATTTT CASSSQGENQPQHF
. 13 few TRBJ1-1 TRBV20-1 TGCAGTGCTCCAACAGGGTTTAGGGAGGAAGCTTTCTTT CSAPTGFREEAFF
. 14 . TRBJ2-7 TRBV29-1 TGCAGCGCCGGGGAGGCAGGGTATTCCTACGAGCAGTACTTC CSAGEAGYSYEQYF
. 13 . TRBJ1-2 TRBV7-2 TGTGCCAGCGGTGAAGTTACATACTATGGCTACACCTTC CASGEVTYYGYTF
. 15 . TRBJ1-4 TRBV6-4 TGTGCCAGCAGCGACCCGCAGGGTAGTGGGGAAAAACTGTTTTTT CASSDPQGSGEKLFF
. 13 . TRBJ1-1 TRBV7-2 TGTGCCAGCAGCGCGTCTTGGGCCACTGAAGCTTTCTTT CASSASWATEAFF
. 10 . TRBJ2-5 TRBV29-1 TGCAGCGTTGCTTGGGGAACGCAGTACTTC CSVAWGTQYF
. 14 . TRBJ2-6 TRBV25-1 TGTGCCAGTAGAGGGGTAACTGGGGCCAACGTCCTGACTTTC CASRGVTGANVLTF
TRBD1 14 . TRBJ1-5 TRBV7-9 TGTGCCTGGAGGGGGGACAGGGAGAATCAGCCCCAGCATTTT CAWRGDRENQPQHF
TRBD1 14 few TRBJ1-6 TRBV2 TGTGCCAGCAGTTACGAGGGGGCTGATTCACCCCTCCACTTT CASSYEGADSPLHF
TRBD2 14 . TRBJ2-5 TRBV7-8 TGTGCCAGCAGCTTAAGGGCGGGAGGAGAGACCCAGTACTTC CASSLRAGGETQYF
. 15 . TRBJ1-4 TRBV4-1 TGCGCCAGCAGCCCTTCACAGGGTTGGGGTGAAAAACTGTTTTTT CASSPSQGWGEKLFF
. 15 few TRBJ1-4 TRBV7-9 TGTGCCAGCAGCGAATCCGACAGCGTTAATGAAAAACTGTTTTTT CASSESDSVNEKLFF
. 13 many TRBJ1-2 TRBV7-8 TGTGCCAGCAGCCAACTTGGGCTGTATGGCTACACCTTC CASSQLGLYGYTF
. 12 few TRBJ2-5 TRBV20-1 TGCAGTGCTTTCTCTACCCAAGAGACCCAGTACTTC CSAFSTQETQYF
TRBD1 15 . TRBJ1-6 TRBV9 TGTGCCAGCAGGGACGCGGGACAGAGAAATTCACCCCTCCACTTT CASRDAGQRNSPLHF
. 16 . TRBJ1-6 TRBV25-1 TGTGCCAGCAGTGCTACAAGACAGTCCCGGAATTCACCCCTCCACTTT CASSATRQSRNSPLHF
. 18 . TRBJ1-5 TRBV2 TGTGCCAGCAGTGGAGTCCTCGGCGGGAGGGGACGGGGTCAGCCCCAGCATTTT CASSGVLGGRGRGQPQHF
TRBD1 18 . TRBJ2-2 TRBV12-5 TGTGCTAGTGGTTTGGACTGGGGGACAGGGGGGAACACCGGGGAGCTGTTTTTT CASGLDWGTGGNTGELFF
. 15 . TRBJ1-2 TRBV7-2 TGCGCCAGCAGCCAAGTGGGGGGACCTGGGGATGGCTACACCTTC CASSQVGGPGDGYTF
TRBD1 16 . TRBJ1-2 TRBV7-9 TGCGCCAGCAGCTTAGACAGGGGAAGTTCTAACTATGGCTACACCTTC CASSLDRGSSNYGYTF
TRBD1 15 . TRBJ1-5 TRBV2 TGTGCTAGTTACGGGACAGGGGGGATGAGGCAGCCCCAGCATTTT CASYGTGGMRQPQHF
TRBD1 15 few TRBJ1-6 TRBV29-1 TGCAGCGCCCCCTCTGGGACAGGAGAGAATTCACCCCTCCACTTT CSAPSGTGENSPLHF